Each of the 22 T cell receptor beta chains below was sequenced from the same sample in a study of control samples from healthy donors and cancer patients (TCRdb year 2020). The library was produced with the immunoSEQ multiplex PCR assay. TCRdb took this table from immuneACCESS and kept in-frame rearrangements with V and J called. Such tables lack part of the clones; where checked against another copy, unresolved V genes explain under half of the gap, and the rest is unexplained. The sample table records some 120,000 clones; around 93% of these occur just once. The top ten clonotypes cover roughly 8.8% of the sample. Sequencing input: blood. These TCRs come from a man younger than 35 in good health.

V is TRBV2 and J is TRBJ1-1; 9 positions agree with TRBD1. In germline, CDR1 is SNHLY, CDR2 FYNNEI. Trimming removed 6 bases from V and 1 base from J; junction bases left unmatched: 9. This CDR3 region has 16 residues. CDR3 region: CASRVGTGTENTEAFF. CDR3 bases: TGTGCCAGCAGAGTAGGGACAGGGACGGAGAACACTGAAGCTTTCTTT.

The CDR3 sequence is CASSNRGQGASQPQHF. As DNA, the CDR3 is TGTGCCAGTAGTAACAGGGGGCAGGGGGCGAGTCAGCCCCAGCATTTT. The chain is built from TRBV19 and TRBJ1-5; TRBD1 aligns across 9 bases. The CDR3 loop spans 16 amino acids. V lost 4 bases to trimming and J lost 6 bases; unmatched junction nucleotides: 10. The germline V gene encodes CDR1 LNHDA and CDR2 SQIVND (reference sequence).

The rearrangement uses TRBV6-2 or TRBV6-3 and TRBJ2-4; possible D gene TRBD2, 6 bases. This CDR3 region has 20 residues. Germline CDR1 is MNHEY and CDR2 is SVGEGT. The V gene lost 2 bases and the J gene lost 3 bases, with 26 bases spanning the gap. CDR3 DNA: TGTGCCAGCAGTTACCGGTGGGCGGGACCAGAGGGCCGACACAAAAACATTCAGTACTTC. It codes for CASSYRWAGPEGRHKNIQYF.

The gene calls are TRBV19 and TRBJ1-2; no clear D gene. CDR1 and CDR2 (germline): LNHDA, SQIVND (reference sequence). The V gene lost 0 bases and the J gene lost 4 bases, with 9 bases spanning the gap. The CDR3 sequence is 14 residues long. The CDR3 DNA reads TGTGCCAGTAGTATAGAACCGGGGATCTATGGCTACACCTTC. As protein: CASSIEPGIYGYTF.

The rearrangement joins TRBV6-5 to TRBJ1-1; D perhaps matches TRBD1 (6 bases). Germline assignment: CDR1 MNHEY and CDR2 SVGAGI. This CDR3 spans 15 amino acids. Trimming took off 0 bases at V and 0 bases at J, with 8 bases between the two ends. The CDR3 bases are TGTGCCAGCAGTTACTCGAGGGGGTTGAACACTGAAGCTTTCTTT. Its translation is CASSYSRGLNTEAFF.

The genes are TRBV1 and TRBJ1-2; TRBD1 reflects the table's D call only, with no check against the DNA. TRBV1 is deemed a pseudogene. The length of the CDR3 is 14 residues. This CDR3 reads CTSSAQGADYGYTF. The DNA of the CDR3 is TGCACCAGCAGCGCTCAGGGGGCAGACTATGGCTACACCTTC.

This sequence joins TRBV5-1 and TRBJ1-2; D may be TRBD1 (6 bases). V was trimmed by 0 bases and J by 7 bases, leaving 16 bases between them. Germline CDR1 reads SGHRS; CDR2 reads YFSETQ. This CDR3 is built from 15 residues. The CDR3 bases are TGCGCCAGCAGCTTGGAGCCGGGGGCGAGGGTTGGCTACACCTTC. This codes for CASSLEPGARVGYTF.

This rearrangement joins TRBV4-1 to TRBJ1-1, with D uncertain. The CDR3 consists of 14 residues. Trimming took 4 bases from V and 4 from J, leaving 13 bases between them. From germline, CDR1 is MGHRA and CDR2 YSYEKL. CDR3 sequence (DNA): TGCGCCAGCAGCCTCACAAAGCGGTCCACTGAAGCTTTCTTT. Its protein product is CASSLTKRSTEAFF.

This sequence joins TRBV10-3 and TRBJ1-2; D unclear. Trimming left V 7 bases short and J 0 bases short, with 9 bases between. CDR3 length: 13 residues. Germline values: CDR1 ENHRY, CDR2 SYGVKD. The CDR3 loop is CAITRGPNYGYTF. The CDR3 DNA follows: TGTGCCATCACGCGAGGTCCTAACTATGGCTACACCTTC.

This clone was seen once. V is TRBV27 and J is TRBJ1-2; D is possibly TRBD1 (5 bases). Germline CDR1 reads MNHEY; CDR2 reads SMNVEV (reference sequence). Trimming took off 8 bases at V and 1 base at J, with 11 bases between the two ends. CDR3 size: 13 residues. The CDR3 sequence: CASWGSLNYGYTF. Here the CDR3 DNA reads TGTGCCAGCTGGGGCAGTCTTAACTATGGCTACACCTTC.

This clone was recorded only once. This chain connects TRBV2 to TRBJ1-1; 8 nucleotides agree with TRBD1. This CDR3 spans 15 amino acids. Germline V lookup: CDR1 SNHLY, CDR2 FYNNEI. The V segment lost 6 bases and the J segment 0 bases; nucleotides outside the gene matches: 6. The CDR3 region is CASRYRGTLNTEAFF. CDR3 DNA sequence: TGTGCCAGCAGGTACAGGGGGACCTTGAACACTGAAGCTTTCTTT. The full variable domain, rest sourced from reference TRBV2 and TRBJ1-1, is EPEVTQTPSHQVTQMGQEVILRCVPISNHLYFYWYRQILGQKVEFLVSFYNNEISEKSEIFDDQFSVERPDGSNFTLKIRSTKLEDSAMYFCASRYRGTLNTEAFFGQGTRLTVV.

The rearrangement links TRBV27 to TRBJ2-7; a possible D gene is TRBD2 (7 bases). The CDR3 runs to 14 residues. The ends were cut back, 7 bases at V and 6 bases at J, with 19 bases in the middle. CDR1 and CDR2 from the germline V gene are MNHEY and SMNVEV (reference sequence). The CDR3 region has the DNA TGTGCCAGCACTCCGGGGAGGGGGTTCGCCGAGCAGTACTTC. Its translation is CASTPGRGFAEQYF.

This clone was detected once. The chain couples TRBV29-1 to TRBJ2-5; the match to TRBD2 covers 10 bases. The V gene's germline CDR1 is SQVTM and CDR2 ANQGSEA. With V trimmed by 6 bases and J by 1 base, 5 bases remained unmatched. This CDR3 spans 14 amino acids. Here the CDR3 reads CSVDTSGVQETQYF. CDR3 nucleotide sequence: TGCAGCGTGGATACTAGCGGGGTCCAAGAGACCCAGTACTTC.

The chain recombines TRBV27 with TRBJ1-2; 11 positions match TRBD1. CDR3 size: 13 residues. V dropped 5 bases and J dropped 8; count of bases not matched to a gene: 4. Germline CDR1 is MNHEY and CDR2 is SMNVEV (reference sequence). The CDR3 here is CASSGQGAGGYTF. The CDR3 nucleotides read TGTGCCAGCAGTGGACAGGGGGCCGGGGGCTACACCTTC.

V gene TRBV5-1 combines with J gene TRBJ1-1, with 8 bases fitting TRBD1. Per germline, CDR1 SGHRS and CDR2 YFSETQ. V gave up 4 bases and J gave up 4 bases; unmatched junction bases: 6. The CDR3 runs to 14 residues. CDR3 sequence: CASSTGQGGTEAFF. The CDR3 bases are TGCGCCAGCAGCACTGGACAGGGCGGCACTGAAGCTTTCTTT.

The chain has TRBV15 and TRBJ1-2; D is unclear. From germline, CDR1 is LNHNV and CDR2 YYDKDF (reference sequence). The CDR3 extends over 14 amino acids. Trimming removed 0 bases at V and 8 bases at J, with 13 bases between. CDR3 amino acids: CATSRDSRAEGYTF. The CDR3 bases are TGTGCCACCAGCAGAGATTCCCGGGCCGAGGGCTACACCTTC.

The chain carries TRBV29-1 and TRBJ2-7, with 7 bases aligning to TRBD1. The germline V gene has CDR1 SQVTM and CDR2 ANQGSEA. The V gene end was trimmed by 6 bases and the J gene end by 1 base; junction bases not matched to a gene: 6. The CDR3 covers 13 residues. CDR3 residues: CSVSGGPSYEQYF. The CDR3 DNA reads as TGCAGCGTGTCAGGGGGACCTTCCTACGAGCAGTACTTC.

This clone was detected once. V usage is TRBV10-3 and J usage is TRBJ1-2; D remains ambiguous. CDR1 ENHRY and CDR2 SYGVKD come from the germline V gene. The V gene lost 0 bases and the J gene lost 4 bases, with 12 bases spanning the gap. This CDR3 has 15 residues. CDR3 sequence reads: CAISESILAFYGYTF. For the CDR3, the DNA is TGTGCCATCAGTGAGTCGATCTTGGCGTTCTATGGCTACACCTTC.

As for this clone: Relative to the germline gene, one junction end is altered; a read error may explain this. V usage is TRBV18 and J usage is TRBJ2-7, with 7 bases fitting TRBD1. This CDR3 region has 15 residues. Germline assignment: CDR1 KGHSH and CDR2 LQKENI. CDR3 coding DNA: TGTGCCAGCACACCCGGGAAAACAGGGGCGGGCGAGCAGTACTTC. Protein: CASTPGKTGAGEQYF.

V is TRBV12-3 or TRBV12-4 and J is TRBJ2-1; D is ambiguous. Trimming left V 3 bases short and J 10 bases short, with 13 bases between. The CDR3 runs to 13 residues. CDR3 sequence reads: CASSLSRTTEQFF. In DNA form, the CDR3 reads TGTGCCAGCAGTTTGTCCCGGACGACGGAGCAGTTCTTC.

The chain recombines TRBV28 with TRBJ2-2; 7 bases match TRBD1. CDR3 length equals 13 residues. The V gene's germline CDR1 is MDHEN and CDR2 SYDVKM. The J segment lost 5 bases and the V segment lost 5 bases, leaving 2 bases of the junction unmatched. The CDR3 is CASSQQGTGELFF. The CDR3 coding sequence is TGTGCCAGCAGTCAACAGGGGACCGGGGAGCTGTTTTTT.

This clone was observed once. This sequence joins TRBV11-2 and TRBJ1-1; the D gene is possibly TRBD1 (6 bases). The CDR3 runs to 11 residues. The V end lost 8 bases, the J end lost 6 bases, and 10 bases lay between the germline ends. From germline, CDR1 is SGHAT and CDR2 FQNNGV. The CDR3 bases are TGTGCCAGCCAACAGGGTGCTGAAGCTTTCTTT. This encodes CASQQGAEAFF.